The clone carrying this TCR beta chain occurred many times. This entry is derived from a study of read filtering for tumor transcriptome and immune sequencing. Study-level background: Transcriptome libraries were built from DNase-treated RNA. Per sample, TCR-region reads ranged about 4 to 11 million by IR-seq, 85 to 1273 by RNA-seq.

Molecular barcoded adaptors covering alpha/delta and beta/gamma chains were used on around 400 ng RNA. TCRdb re-analysed the reads in MiXCR, keeping a single row per CDR3 protein. Of about 57,000 distinct CDR3 sequences in the sample, 20% were seen once. CDR1 is SEHNR, CDR2 FQNEAQ, per germline (reference sequence). CDR3 length: 15 amino acids. V was trimmed by 5 bases and J by 1 base, leaving 14 bases between them. V is TRBV7-9 and J is TRBJ1-1; D is possibly TRBD1 (5 bases). The clonotype was recovered from a donor aged 40 or over with multiple myeloma. The sequenced sample consisted of a population of CD138-negative cells sorted from bone marrow. For the CDR3, the DNA is TGTGCCAGCAGCCCCGGGTTGGGACCGAACACTGAAGCTTTCTTT. Protein product: CASSPGLGPNTEAFF.